The clone carrying this T cell receptor (beta chain) showed up just a few times. Its antigen remains unidentified. This specimen comes from a study of T cell repertoires in cytomegalovirus infection. Study in general: Used in the study were CMV epitopes, some recently identified and HLA-C-restricted, others well-studied and HLA-B-restricted. It was the public TCR beta signatures that indicated both CMV infection and matching HLA type. Study observations and caveats: The ex vivo response was dominated by HLA-C-restricted CMV-specific TCR beta clonotypes.

TCRdb passed the reads through MiXCR, listing each CDR3 protein once. The profile shows some 99,000 distinct CDR3 sequences, about 30% of them singletons. CDR1 and CDR2 from the germline V gene are LNHDA and SQIVND (reference sequence). With 9 bases removed from V and 0 bases from J, the gap between germline ends came to 14 bases. This CDR3 spans 14 amino acids. Source: CD8+ T cells from cultured PBMCs, taken from culture after CMV antigen stimulation. The rearrangement uses TRBV19 and TRBJ1-1; TRBD1 is a possible D gene (6 bases). The clonotype originates from a human donor in good health (CMV status not recorded). Some clones in this sample may be carry-over from other donors' samples. The CDR3 protein is CASFETGMNTEAFF. The CDR3, as DNA: TGTGCCAGCTTTGAAACAGGGATGAACACTGAAGCTTTCTTT.